These 3 T cell receptor beta chains came from one sample sequenced in a study of blood T cell repertoires in COVID-19 (dated by TCRdb to the early 2020s). The library was made by the immunoSEQ multiplex PCR assay. This is the immuneACCESS table as TCRdb keeps it, with only in-frame sequences that have V and J called. A part of the clones is gone; compared with another copy, unresolved V genes explain less than half, and the rest is unexplained. Counted in this sample were 200,000 or so clones; roughly 87% of them appeared once. The ten largest clones take up 1.5% to 2% of the sample. Specimen: peripheral blood. These receptors came from a man aged 35 to 55 with active or convalescent COVID-19.

This chain joins TRBV28 and TRBJ1-1; 8 bases are shared with TRBD1. In germline, CDR1 is MDHEN, CDR2 SYDVKM. CDR3 length equals 16 residues. V trimming: 3 bases; J trimming: 6 bases; junction bases outside the gene matches: 12. The CDR3 here is CASSFPRTGSGAEAFF. The CDR3 nucleotides are TGTGCCAGCAGTTTCCCCCGGACAGGGAGTGGGGCTGAAGCTTTCTTT.

The V gene is TRBV28, the J gene TRBJ2-7; D uncertain. Per the germline V gene, CDR1 is MDHEN and CDR2 is SYDVKM. The CDR3 contains 13 residues. V shed 6 bases and J shed 3 bases, with 12 bases lying between them. CDR3 bases: TGTGCCAGCAGCGCCCCGGTATTCTACGAGCAGTACTTC. Encoded protein: CASSAPVFYEQYF.

The genes are TRBV18 and TRBJ1-1, with D possibly being TRBD1 (5 bases). This CDR3 is 14 amino acids long. Germline V gene sequence: CDR1 KGHSH, CDR2 LQKENI. The germline V and J ends were trimmed by 3 bases and 4 bases, with 12 bases remaining between them. CDR3 in amino acids: CASSPGDWGTEAFF. The CDR3 DNA reads TGTGCCAGCTCACCCGGGGACTGGGGCACTGAAGCTTTCTTT.